These T cell receptor beta chains were read from a single sample in a study of blood T cell repertoires in COVID-19. Profiled with immunoSEQ multiplex PCR; TCRdb holds only in-frame clones, not every one. The sample carries 70,000 to 80,000 clones, around 90% recorded once. Sequenced sample: peripheral blood. The receptors shown here come from a woman aged 60-75 years with active COVID-19. The CDR3 runs from the conserved cysteine through the conserved F or W. Fields, in order: D gene, clone size, V gene, J gene, CDR3 DNA, CDR3 protein. A D gene is named only where the DNA matches it firmly. Part of the rows lack a size; the others show once, few, many or a class for expanded clones.

d_gene: TRBD2
abundance: NA
v_gene: TRBV23-1
j_gene: TRBJ2-3
CDR3nt: TGCGCCAGCAGTGAATGCGGGAGGAGCACAGATACGCAGTATTTT
CDR3aa: CASSECGRSTDTQYF

d_gene: NA
abundance: once
v_gene: TRBV5-5
j_gene: TRBJ2-1
CDR3nt: TGTGCCAGCAGCTTCGGAGGGGAAACCTACAATGAGCAGTTCTTC
CDR3aa: CASSFGGETYNEQFF

d_gene: NA
abundance: once
v_gene: TRBV7-9
j_gene: TRBJ2-2
CDR3nt: TGTGCCAGCAGCCCCGCACGGTCTAGCTCCAGCTACACCGGGGAGCTGTTTTTT
CDR3aa: CASSPARSSSSYTGELFF

d_gene: TRBD2
abundance: once
v_gene: TRBV18
j_gene: TRBJ2-7
CDR3nt: TGTGCCAGCTCGCCCGGACTAGCGGTCTCCTACGAGCAGTACTTC
CDR3aa: CASSPGLAVSYEQYF

d_gene: NA
abundance: NA
v_gene: TRBV28
j_gene: TRBJ1-2
CDR3nt: TGTGCCAGCAGTTCCCTTCTCTATGGCTACACCTTC
CDR3aa: CASSSLLYGYTF

d_gene: TRBD2
abundance: once
v_gene: TRBV6-6
j_gene: TRBJ2-7
CDR3nt: TGTGCCAGCAGTTTAAGCGGGAAGTCCTACGAGCAGTACTTC
CDR3aa: CASSLSGKSYEQYF

d_gene: NA
abundance: NA
v_gene: TRBV4-2
j_gene: TRBJ2-7
CDR3nt: TGTGCCAGCAGCCAAGAAGGGCGTGGGACTCACCACTTC
CDR3aa: CASSQEGRGTHHF

d_gene: NA
abundance: NA
v_gene: TRBV28
j_gene: TRBJ1-1
CDR3nt: TGTGCCAGATCTATAAGGTCCCGGGACACGAACTTGAACACTGAAGCTTTCTTT
CDR3aa: CARSIRSRDTNLNTEAFF

d_gene: NA
abundance: NA
v_gene: TRBV7-6
j_gene: TRBJ2-3
CDR3nt: TGTGCCAGCAGCTTATCGGGAGATACGCAGTATTTT
CDR3aa: CASSLSGDTQYF

d_gene: TRBD1
abundance: NA
v_gene: TRBV28
j_gene: TRBJ2-7
CDR3nt: TGTGCCAGCAGTTTGCGGACAGGGACGGGTTACGAGCAGTACTTC
CDR3aa: CASSLRTGTGYEQYF

d_gene: NA
abundance: NA
v_gene: TRBV2
j_gene: TRBJ1-5
CDR3nt: TGTGCCAGCACAACTAGAAATCAGCCCCAGCATTTT
CDR3aa: CASTTRNQPQHF

d_gene: TRBD1
abundance: NA
v_gene: TRBV5-1
j_gene: TRBJ1-1
CDR3nt: TGCGCCAGCAGCTTGGGACAGGGGGCACGCGGGACTGAAGCTTTCTTT
CDR3aa: CASSLGQGARGTEAFF

d_gene: NA
abundance: NA
v_gene: TRBV7-9
j_gene: TRBJ1-1
CDR3nt: TGTGCCAGTCCGACTGAAGCTTTCTTT
CDR3aa: CASPTEAFF

d_gene: TRBD1
abundance: NA
v_gene: TRBV5-4
j_gene: TRBJ1-2
CDR3nt: TGTGCCAGCAGCTTGACAGGGGGCCATGGCTACACCTTC
CDR3aa: CASSLTGGHGYTF

d_gene: NA
abundance: NA
v_gene: TRBV5-1
j_gene: TRBJ2-6
CDR3nt: TGCGCCAGCAGCCAGGCTTCTGGGGCCAACGTCCTGACTTTC
CDR3aa: CASSQASGANVLTF

d_gene: NA
abundance: NA
v_gene: TRBV9
j_gene: TRBJ1-3
CDR3nt: TGTGCCAGCAGCGTAGCTAAGACAGAAGGAAACACCATATATTTT
CDR3aa: CASSVAKTEGNTIYF

d_gene: NA
abundance: NA
v_gene: TRBV6-6
j_gene: TRBJ2-3
CDR3nt: TGTGCCAGCAGTTACCGTGCCCAGGATACGCAGTATTTT
CDR3aa: CASSYRAQDTQYF

d_gene: NA
abundance: NA
v_gene: TRBV20-1
j_gene: TRBJ1-5
CDR3nt: TGCAGTGCTAGTATCGCAGGGGACGGCAATCAGCCCCAGCATTTT
CDR3aa: CSASIAGDGNQPQHF

d_gene: TRBD1
abundance: once
v_gene: TRBV27
j_gene: TRBJ1-2
CDR3nt: TGTGCCAGCAGTATGACAGGGGTTTATGGCTACACCTTC
CDR3aa: CASSMTGVYGYTF

d_gene: NA
abundance: NA
v_gene: TRBV11-2
j_gene: TRBJ2-1
CDR3nt: TGTGCCAGCAGCCCTCTAGACTCGCCCAATGAGCAGTTCTTC
CDR3aa: CASSPLDSPNEQFF

d_gene: NA
abundance: NA
v_gene: TRBV6-4
j_gene: TRBJ2-2
CDR3nt: TGTGCCAGCAGCTCCCTCGCGAACACCGGGGAGCTGTTTTTT
CDR3aa: CASSSLANTGELFF

d_gene: NA
abundance: NA
v_gene: TRBV18
j_gene: TRBJ1-4
CDR3nt: TGTGCCAGCTCGTCGAGCAGGGCTAATGAAAAACTGTTTTTT
CDR3aa: CASSSSRANEKLFF

d_gene: NA
abundance: NA
v_gene: TRBV24-1
j_gene: TRBJ1-5
CDR3nt: TGTGCCACCAGTGTGGGGGGTAATCAGCCCCAGCATTTT
CDR3aa: CATSVGGNQPQHF

d_gene: TRBD1
abundance: NA
v_gene: TRBV25-1
j_gene: TRBJ1-1
CDR3nt: TGTGCCAGCAGGGGGACAGCTAACACTGAAGCTTTCTTT
CDR3aa: CASRGTANTEAFF

d_gene: NA
abundance: NA
v_gene: TRBV10-3
j_gene: TRBJ1-1
CDR3nt: TGTGCCATCAGTGACGGGCCTGTCACGGAGGATAAAGCTTTCTTT
CDR3aa: CAISDGPVTEDKAFF